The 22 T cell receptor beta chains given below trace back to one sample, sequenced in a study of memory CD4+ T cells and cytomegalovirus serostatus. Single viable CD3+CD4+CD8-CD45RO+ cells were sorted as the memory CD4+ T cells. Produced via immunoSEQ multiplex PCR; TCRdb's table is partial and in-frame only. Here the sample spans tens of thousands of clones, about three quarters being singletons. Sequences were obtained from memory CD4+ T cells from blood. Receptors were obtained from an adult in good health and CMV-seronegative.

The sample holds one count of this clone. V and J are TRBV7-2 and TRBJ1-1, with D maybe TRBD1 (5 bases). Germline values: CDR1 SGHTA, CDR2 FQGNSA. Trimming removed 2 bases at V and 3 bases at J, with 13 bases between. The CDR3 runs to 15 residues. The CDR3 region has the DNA TGTGCCAGCAGCTTAAGGGGAACGGGTGACACTGAAGCTTTCTTT. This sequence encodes CASSLRGTGDTEAFF.

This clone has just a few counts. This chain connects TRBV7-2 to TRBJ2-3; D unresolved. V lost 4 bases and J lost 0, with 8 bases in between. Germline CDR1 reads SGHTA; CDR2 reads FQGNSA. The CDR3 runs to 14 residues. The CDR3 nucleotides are TGTGCCAGCAGCTCTCTCTCCAGCACAGATACGCAGTATTTT. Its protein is CASSSLSSTDTQYF.

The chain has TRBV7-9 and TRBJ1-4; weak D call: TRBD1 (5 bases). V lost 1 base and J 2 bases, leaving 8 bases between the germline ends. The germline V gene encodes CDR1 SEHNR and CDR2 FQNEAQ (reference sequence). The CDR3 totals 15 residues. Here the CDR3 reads CASSLDRGTNEKLFF. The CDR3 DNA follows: TGTGCCAGCAGCTTAGATCGGGGGACTAATGAAAAACTGTTTTTT.

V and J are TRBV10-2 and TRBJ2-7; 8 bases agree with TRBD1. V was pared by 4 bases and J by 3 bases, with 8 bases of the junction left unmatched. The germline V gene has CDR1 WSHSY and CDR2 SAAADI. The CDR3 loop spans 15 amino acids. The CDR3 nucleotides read TGCGCCAGCAGTGGTCCGGGACAGGAGTTCTACGAGCAGTACTTC. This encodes CASSGPGQEFYEQYF.

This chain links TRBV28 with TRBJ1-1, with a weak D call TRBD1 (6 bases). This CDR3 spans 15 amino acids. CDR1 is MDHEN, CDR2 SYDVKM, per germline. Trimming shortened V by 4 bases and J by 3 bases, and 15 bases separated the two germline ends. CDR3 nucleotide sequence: TGTGCCAGCAGTTCAACCCAGGGGTTAGACACTGAAGCTTTCTTT. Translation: CASSSTQGLDTEAFF.

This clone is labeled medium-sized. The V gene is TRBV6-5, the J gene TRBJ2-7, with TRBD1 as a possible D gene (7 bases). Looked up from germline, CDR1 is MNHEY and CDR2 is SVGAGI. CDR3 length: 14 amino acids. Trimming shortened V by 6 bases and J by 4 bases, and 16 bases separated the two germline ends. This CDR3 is CASRPAGQSYEQYF. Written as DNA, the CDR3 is TGTGCCAGCAGACCCGCGGGACAGTCTTACGAGCAGTACTTC.

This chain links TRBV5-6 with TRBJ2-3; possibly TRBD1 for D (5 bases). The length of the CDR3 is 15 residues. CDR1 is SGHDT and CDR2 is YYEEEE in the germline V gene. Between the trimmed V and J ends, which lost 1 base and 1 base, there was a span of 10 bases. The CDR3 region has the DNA TGTGCCAGCAGCTTGCAGGGATTGGGCACAGATACGCAGTATTTT. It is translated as CASSLQGLGTDTQYF. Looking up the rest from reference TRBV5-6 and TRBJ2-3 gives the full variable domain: DAGVTQSPTHLIKTRGQQVTLRCSPKSGHDTVSWYQQALGQGPQFIFQYYEEEERQRGNFPDRFSGHQFPNYSSELNVNALLLGDSALYLCASSLQGLGTDTQYFGPGTRLTVL.

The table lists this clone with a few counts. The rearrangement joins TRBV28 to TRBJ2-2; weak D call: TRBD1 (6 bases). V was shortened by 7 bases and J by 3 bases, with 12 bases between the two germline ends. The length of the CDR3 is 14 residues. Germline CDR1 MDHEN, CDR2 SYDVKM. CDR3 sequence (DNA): TGTGCCAGCAACTACAGGGTTGACACCGGGGAGCTGTTTTTT. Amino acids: CASNYRVDTGELFF.

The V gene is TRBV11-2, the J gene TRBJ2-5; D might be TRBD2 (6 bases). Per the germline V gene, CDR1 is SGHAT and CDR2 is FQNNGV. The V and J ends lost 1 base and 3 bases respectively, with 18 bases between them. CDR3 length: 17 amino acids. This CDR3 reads CASSLGVREIREETQYF. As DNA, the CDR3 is TGTGCCAGCAGCTTAGGGGTACGGGAGATTAGGGAAGAGACCCAGTACTTC.

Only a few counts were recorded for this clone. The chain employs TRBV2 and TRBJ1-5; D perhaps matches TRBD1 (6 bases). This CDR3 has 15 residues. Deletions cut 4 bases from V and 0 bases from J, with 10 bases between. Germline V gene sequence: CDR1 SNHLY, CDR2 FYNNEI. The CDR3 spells CASSVNRVSNQPQHF. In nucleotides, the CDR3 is TGTGCCAGCAGTGTTAACAGGGTTAGCAATCAGCCCCAGCATTTT.

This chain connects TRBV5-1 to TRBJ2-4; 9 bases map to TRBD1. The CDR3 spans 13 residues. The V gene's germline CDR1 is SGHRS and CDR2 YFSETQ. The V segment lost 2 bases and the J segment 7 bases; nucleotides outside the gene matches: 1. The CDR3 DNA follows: TGCGCCAGCAGCTTACAGGGGGCGAACATTCAGTACTTC. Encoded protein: CASSLQGANIQYF.

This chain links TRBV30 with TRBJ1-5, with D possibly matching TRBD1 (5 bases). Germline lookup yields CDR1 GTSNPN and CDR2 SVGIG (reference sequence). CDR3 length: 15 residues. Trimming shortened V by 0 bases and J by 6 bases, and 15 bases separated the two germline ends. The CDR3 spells CAWSVRAGKGQPQHF. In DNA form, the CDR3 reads TGTGCCTGGAGTGTACGGGCAGGGAAAGGTCAGCCCCAGCATTTT.

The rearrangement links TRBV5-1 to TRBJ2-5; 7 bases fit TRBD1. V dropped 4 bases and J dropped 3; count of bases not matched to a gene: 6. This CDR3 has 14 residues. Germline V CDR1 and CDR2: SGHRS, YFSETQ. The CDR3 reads CASSLGGAEETQYF. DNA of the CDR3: TGCGCCAGCAGCCTAGGGGGCGCGGAAGAGACCCAGTACTTC. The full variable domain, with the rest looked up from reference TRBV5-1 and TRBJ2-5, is KAGVTQTPRYLIKTRGQQVTLSCSPISGHRSVSWYQQTPGQGLQFLFEYFSETQRNKGNFPGRFSGRQFSNSRSEMNVSTLELGDSALYLCASSLGGAEETQYFGPGTRLLVL.

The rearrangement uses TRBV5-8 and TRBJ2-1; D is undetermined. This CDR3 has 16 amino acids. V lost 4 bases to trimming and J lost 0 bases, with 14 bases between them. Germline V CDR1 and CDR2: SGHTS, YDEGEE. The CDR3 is CASSHRRLSSYNEQFF. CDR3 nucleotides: TGTGCCAGCAGCCATCGACGGCTGAGCTCCTACAATGAGCAGTTCTTC.

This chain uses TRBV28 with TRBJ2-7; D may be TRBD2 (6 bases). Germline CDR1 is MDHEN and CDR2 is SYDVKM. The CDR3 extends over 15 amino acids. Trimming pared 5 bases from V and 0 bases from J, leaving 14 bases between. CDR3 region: CASSIGGESSYEQYF. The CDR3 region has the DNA TGTGCCAGCAGTATCGGAGGGGAAAGCTCCTACGAGCAGTACTTC.

The CDR3 region has the DNA TGCAGCTTCCTGTCCGGGACAGGGGTGAGCGAGCAGTACTTC. As protein: CSFLSGTGVSEQYF. The chain combines TRBV29-1 with TRBJ2-7; 10 positions match TRBD1. V was pared by 8 bases and J by 6 bases, with 13 bases of the junction left unmatched. From germline, CDR1 is SQVTM and CDR2 ANQGSEA. This CDR3 region has 14 residues.

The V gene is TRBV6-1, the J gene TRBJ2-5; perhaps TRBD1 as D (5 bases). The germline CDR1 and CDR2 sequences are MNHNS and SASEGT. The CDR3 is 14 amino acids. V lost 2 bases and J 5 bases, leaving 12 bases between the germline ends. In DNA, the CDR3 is TGTGCCAGCAGTGAACAGGGTAGGGCCGAGACCCAGTACTTC. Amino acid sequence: CASSEQGRAETQYF.

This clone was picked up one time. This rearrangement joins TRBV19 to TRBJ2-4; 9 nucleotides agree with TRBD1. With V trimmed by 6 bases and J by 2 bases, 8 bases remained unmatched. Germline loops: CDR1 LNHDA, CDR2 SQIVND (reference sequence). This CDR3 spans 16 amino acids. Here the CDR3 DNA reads TGTGCCAGTAGCCAACAACAGGGGGCGACCAAAAACATTCAGTACTTC. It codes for CASSQQQGATKNIQYF. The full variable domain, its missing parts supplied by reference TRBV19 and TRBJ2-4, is DGGITQSPKYLFRKEGQNVTLSCEQNLNHDAMYWYRQDPGQGLRLIYYSQIVNDFQKGDIAEGYSVSREKKESFPLTVTSAQKNPTAFYLCASSQQQGATKNIQYFGAGTRLSVL.

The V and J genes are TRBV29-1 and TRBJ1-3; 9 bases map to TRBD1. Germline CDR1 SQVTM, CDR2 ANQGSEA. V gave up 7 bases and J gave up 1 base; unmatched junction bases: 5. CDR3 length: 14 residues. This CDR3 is CSAGGTGSGNTIYF. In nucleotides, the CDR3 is TGCAGCGCCGGCGGGACAGGGTCTGGAAACACCATATATTTT.

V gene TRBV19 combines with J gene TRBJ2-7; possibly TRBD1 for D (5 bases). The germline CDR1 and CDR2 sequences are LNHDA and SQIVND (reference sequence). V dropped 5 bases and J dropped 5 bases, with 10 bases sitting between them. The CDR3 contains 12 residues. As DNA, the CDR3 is TGTGCCAGTAGTGAGGCAGGGAACGAGCAGTACTTC. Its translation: CASSEAGNEQYF.

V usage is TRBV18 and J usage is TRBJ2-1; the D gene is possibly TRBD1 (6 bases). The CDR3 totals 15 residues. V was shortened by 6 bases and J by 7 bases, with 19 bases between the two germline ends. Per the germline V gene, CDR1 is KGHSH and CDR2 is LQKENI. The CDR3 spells CASSRGQLGQNEQFF. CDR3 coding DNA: TGTGCCAGCTCCCGAGGACAGTTGGGGCAAAATGAGCAGTTCTTC. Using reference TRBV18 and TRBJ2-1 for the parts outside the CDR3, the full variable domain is NAGVMQNPRHLVRRRGQEARLRCSPMKGHSHVYWYRQLPEEGLKFMVYLQKENIIDESGMPKERFSAEFPKEGPSILRIQQVVRGDSAAYFCASSRGQLGQNEQFFGPGTRLTVL.

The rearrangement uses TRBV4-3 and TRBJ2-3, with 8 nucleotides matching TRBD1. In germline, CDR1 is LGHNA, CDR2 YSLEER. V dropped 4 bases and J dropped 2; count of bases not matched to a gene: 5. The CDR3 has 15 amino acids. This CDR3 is CASSLGQANTDTQYF. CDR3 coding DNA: TGCGCCAGCAGCCTGGGACAGGCGAACACAGATACGCAGTATTTT.